By frequency in the sample, the clone carrying this TCR beta chain is medium-sized (0.01 to 0.1%). Its matching antigen is unknown. These data originate in a study of esophageal squamous cell carcinoma under preoperative chemotherapy. Overall study: Both tumor-infiltrating lymphocytes and peripheral blood T cells had their TCR repertoires profiled. Notes on the study in general: Tumor-infiltrating lymphocytes showed no significant post-chemotherapy TCR diversity increase, unlike peripheral T cells. Abundant clones tended to shrink rather than expand after paclitaxel-nedaplatin.

This sample's time point: after preoperative PTX-NDP chemotherapy. Before surgery, patients were given preoperative paclitaxel-nedaplatin chemotherapy. This CDR3 is 13 amino acids long. CDR1 and CDR2 from the germline V gene are SGHVS and FNYEAQ. Trimming left V 1 base short and J 9 bases short, with 10 bases between. TCRdb re-analysed the PCR reads in MiXCR, keeping a single row per CDR3 protein. The table shows 9,500 to 12,000 distinct CDR3 sequences, with 50% to 70% occurring only once. Sampling took place from a patient given preoperative chemotherapy. This receptor was obtained from a human donor with esophageal squamous cell carcinoma. The donor label of this sample is uncertain. The V gene is TRBV7-6, the J gene TRBJ2-1; D remains ambiguous. The CDR3 here is CASSLGQAVEQFF. CDR3 in DNA: TGTGCCAGCAGCTTAGGTCAGGCCGTTGAGCAGTTCTTC.